This paragraph covers one TCR beta chain sequence. The data derive from a study of blood T cell repertoires in COVID-19. Overall study context: Sources were T cells, B-cell-depleted T cells, or PBMCs; the material itself was cDNA or gDNA.

Germline V CDR1 and CDR2: MGHRA, YSYEKL. The junction had 7 bases not matched to a gene; V was cut back by 5 bases and J by 3 bases. The length of the CDR3 is 16 residues. Libraries were prepared by immunoSEQ multiplex PCR; TCRdb keeps only in-frame clonotypes and omits some of them. The repertoire holds approximately 85,000 clones, 86% seen once, with around a quarter in the top ten. Sequencing used peripheral blood. The sequence was collected from a man aged 50 to 59 with active or convalescent COVID-19. V and J are TRBV4-1 and TRBJ2-5; the match to TRBD2 covers 12 bases. CDR3: CASSFSRLAGEETQYF. The CDR3 DNA reads as TGCGCCAGCAGCTTCAGCCGACTAGCGGGGGAAGAGACCCAGTACTTC.